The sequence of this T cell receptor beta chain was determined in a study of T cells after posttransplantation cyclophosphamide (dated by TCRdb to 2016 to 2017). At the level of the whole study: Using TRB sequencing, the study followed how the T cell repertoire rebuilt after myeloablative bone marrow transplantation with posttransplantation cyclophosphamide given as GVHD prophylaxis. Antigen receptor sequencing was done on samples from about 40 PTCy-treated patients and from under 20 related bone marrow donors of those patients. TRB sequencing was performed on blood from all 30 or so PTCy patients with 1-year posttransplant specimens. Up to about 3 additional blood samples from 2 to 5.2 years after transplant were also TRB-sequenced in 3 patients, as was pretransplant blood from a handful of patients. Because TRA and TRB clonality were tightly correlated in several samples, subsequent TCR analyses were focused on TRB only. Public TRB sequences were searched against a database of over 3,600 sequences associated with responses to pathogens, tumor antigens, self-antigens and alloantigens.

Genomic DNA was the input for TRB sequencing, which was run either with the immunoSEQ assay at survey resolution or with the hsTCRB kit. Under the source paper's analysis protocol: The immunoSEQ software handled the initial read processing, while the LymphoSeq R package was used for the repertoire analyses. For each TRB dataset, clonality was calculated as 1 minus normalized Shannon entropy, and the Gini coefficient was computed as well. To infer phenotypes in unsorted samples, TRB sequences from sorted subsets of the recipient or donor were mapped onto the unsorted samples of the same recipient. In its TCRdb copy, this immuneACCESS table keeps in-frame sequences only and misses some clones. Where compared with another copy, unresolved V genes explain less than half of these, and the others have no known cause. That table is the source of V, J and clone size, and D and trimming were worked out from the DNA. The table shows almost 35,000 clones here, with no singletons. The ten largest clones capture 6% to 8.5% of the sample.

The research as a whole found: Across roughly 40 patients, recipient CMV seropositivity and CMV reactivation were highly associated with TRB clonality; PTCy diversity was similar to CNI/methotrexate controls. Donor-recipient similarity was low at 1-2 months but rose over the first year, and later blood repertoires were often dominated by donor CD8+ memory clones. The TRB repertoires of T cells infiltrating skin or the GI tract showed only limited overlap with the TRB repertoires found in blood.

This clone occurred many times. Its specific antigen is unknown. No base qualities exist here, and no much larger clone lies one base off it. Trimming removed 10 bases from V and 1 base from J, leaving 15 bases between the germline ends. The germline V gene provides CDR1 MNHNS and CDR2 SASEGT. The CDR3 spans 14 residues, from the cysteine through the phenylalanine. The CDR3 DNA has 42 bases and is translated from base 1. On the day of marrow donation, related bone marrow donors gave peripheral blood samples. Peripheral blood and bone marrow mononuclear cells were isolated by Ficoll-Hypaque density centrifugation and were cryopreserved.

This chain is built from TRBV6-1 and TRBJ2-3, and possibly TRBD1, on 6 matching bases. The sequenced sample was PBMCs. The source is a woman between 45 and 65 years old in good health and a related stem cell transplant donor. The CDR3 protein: CATRDRFGTDTQYF. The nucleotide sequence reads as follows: TGTGCCACCAGAGACAGGTTTGGCACAGATACGCAGTATTTT.